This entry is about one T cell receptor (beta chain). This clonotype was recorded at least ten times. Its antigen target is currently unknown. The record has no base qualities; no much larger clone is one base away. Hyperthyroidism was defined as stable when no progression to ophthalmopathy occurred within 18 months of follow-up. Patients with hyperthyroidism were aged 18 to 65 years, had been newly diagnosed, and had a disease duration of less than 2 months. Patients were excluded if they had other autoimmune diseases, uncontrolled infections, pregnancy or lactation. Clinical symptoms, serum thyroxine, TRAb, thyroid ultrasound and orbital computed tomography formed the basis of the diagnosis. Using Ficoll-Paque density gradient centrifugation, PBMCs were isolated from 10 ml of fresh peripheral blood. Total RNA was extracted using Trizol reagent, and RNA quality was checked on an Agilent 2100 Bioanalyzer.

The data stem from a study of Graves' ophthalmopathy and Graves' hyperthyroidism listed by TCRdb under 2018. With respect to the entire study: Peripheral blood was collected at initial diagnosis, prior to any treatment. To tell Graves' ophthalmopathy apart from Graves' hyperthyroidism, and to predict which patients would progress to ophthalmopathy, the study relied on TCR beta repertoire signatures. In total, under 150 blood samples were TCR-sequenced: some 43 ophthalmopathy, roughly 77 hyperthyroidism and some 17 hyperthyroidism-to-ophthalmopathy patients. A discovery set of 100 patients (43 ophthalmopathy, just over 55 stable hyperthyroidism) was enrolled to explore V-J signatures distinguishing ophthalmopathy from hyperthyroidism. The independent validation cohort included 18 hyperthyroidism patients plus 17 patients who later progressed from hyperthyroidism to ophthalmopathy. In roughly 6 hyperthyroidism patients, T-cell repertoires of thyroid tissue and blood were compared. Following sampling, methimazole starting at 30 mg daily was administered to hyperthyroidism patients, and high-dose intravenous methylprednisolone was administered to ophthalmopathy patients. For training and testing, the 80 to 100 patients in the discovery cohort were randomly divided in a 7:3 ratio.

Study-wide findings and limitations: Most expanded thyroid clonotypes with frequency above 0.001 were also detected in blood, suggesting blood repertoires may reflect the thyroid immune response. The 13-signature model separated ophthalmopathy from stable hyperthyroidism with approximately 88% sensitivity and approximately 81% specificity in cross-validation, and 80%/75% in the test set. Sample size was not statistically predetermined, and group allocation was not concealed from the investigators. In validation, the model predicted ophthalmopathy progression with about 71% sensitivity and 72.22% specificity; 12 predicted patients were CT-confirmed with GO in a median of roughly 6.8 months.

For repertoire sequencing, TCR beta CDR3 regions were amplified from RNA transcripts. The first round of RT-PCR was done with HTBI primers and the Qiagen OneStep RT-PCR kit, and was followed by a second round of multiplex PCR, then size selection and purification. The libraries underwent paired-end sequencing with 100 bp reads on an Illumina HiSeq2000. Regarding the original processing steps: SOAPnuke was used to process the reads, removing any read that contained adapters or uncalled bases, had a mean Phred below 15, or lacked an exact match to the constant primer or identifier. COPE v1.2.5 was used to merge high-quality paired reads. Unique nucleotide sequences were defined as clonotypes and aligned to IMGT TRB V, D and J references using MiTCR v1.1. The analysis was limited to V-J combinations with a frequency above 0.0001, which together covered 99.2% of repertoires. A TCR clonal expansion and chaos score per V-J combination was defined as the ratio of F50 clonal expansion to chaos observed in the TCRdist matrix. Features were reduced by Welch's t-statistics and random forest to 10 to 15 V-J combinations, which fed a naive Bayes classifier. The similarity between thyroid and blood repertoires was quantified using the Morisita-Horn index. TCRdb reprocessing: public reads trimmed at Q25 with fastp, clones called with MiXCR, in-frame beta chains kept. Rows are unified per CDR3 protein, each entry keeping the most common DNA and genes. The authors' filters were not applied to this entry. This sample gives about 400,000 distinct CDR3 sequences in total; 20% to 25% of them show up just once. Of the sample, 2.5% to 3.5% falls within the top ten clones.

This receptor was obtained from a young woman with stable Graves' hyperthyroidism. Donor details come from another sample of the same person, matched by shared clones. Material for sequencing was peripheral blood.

In nucleotide form, the sequence is TGTGCCAGCTCACAGACGGAAAACACTGAAGCTTTCTTT. Its protein reads: CASSQTENTEAFF. The V gene is TRBV18 and the J gene is TRBJ1-1; the D gene lacks a confident call. The germline ends are 8 bases apart after V is trimmed by 4 bases and J by 2 bases. Measured from the cysteine to the phenylalanine, the CDR3 is 13 residues long. The DNA shown is the 39-base CDR3, in frame from base 1. For CDR1 and CDR2, the germline V gene lists KGHSH and LQKENI.